This TCR beta chain was found in a study of blood T cell repertoires in COVID-19. The V end lost 3 bases, the J end lost 7 bases, and 15 bases lay between the germline ends. The V gene's germline CDR1 is LNHDA and CDR2 SQIVND (reference sequence). There are 14 residues in the CDR3. Libraries were prepared by immunoSEQ multiplex PCR; TCRdb keeps only in-frame clonotypes and omits some of them. The data contain 250,000 or so clones, around nine tenths of them seen just once; the ten biggest clones take up less than 3.5%. This sequence joins TRBV19 and TRBJ1-2, with a tentative D call TRBD1 (6 bases). Source material: peripheral blood. The receptor comes from a woman aged 55 to 70 with acute or convalescent COVID-19. CDR3 protein: CASSIGSGALGYTF. In DNA, the CDR3 is TGTGCCAGTAGTATTGGTTCAGGGGCGCTTGGCTACACCTTC.